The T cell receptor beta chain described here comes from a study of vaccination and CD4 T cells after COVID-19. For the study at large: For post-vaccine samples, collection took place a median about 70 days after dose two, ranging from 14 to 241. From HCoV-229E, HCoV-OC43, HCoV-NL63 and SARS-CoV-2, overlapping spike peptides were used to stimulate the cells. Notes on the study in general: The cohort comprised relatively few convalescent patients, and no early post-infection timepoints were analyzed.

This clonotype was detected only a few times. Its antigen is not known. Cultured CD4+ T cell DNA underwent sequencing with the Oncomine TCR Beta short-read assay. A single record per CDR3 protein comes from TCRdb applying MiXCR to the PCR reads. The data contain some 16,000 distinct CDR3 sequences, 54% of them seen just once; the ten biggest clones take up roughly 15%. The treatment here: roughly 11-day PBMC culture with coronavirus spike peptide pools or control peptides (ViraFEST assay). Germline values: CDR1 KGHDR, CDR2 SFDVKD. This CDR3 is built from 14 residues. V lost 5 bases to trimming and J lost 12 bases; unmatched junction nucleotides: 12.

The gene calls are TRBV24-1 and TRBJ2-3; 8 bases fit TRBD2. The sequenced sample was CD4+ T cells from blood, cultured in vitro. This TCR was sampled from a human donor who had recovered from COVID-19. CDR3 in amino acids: CATSAALGSGIQYF. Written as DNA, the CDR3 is TGTGCCACCAGTGCCGCCCTTGGTAGCGGGATTCAGTATTTT.